This entry lists 14 T cell receptor beta chains sequenced from one sample in a study of spatial heterogeneity in lung cancer. TCRdb re-called the 5' RACE reads with MiXCR, one entry per CDR3 protein. The data show more than 75,000 distinct CDR3 sequences, with roughly a fifth seen just once and around a fifth held by the top ten. The time point: blood at routine non-recurrence follow-up after resection. This sample comprised PBMCs, obtained at follow-up. The receptors stem from a male donor with early-stage non-small cell lung cancer.

The genes are TRBV6-5 and TRBJ2-3; D remains unclear. The CDR3 length is 13 residues. Germline V gene lookup returns CDR1 MNHEY and CDR2 SVGAGI. V was shortened by 2 bases and J by 0 bases, with 3 bases between the two germline ends. CDR3 nucleotides: TGTGCCAGCAGTTACGGAAGCACAGATACGCAGTATTTT. Encoded protein: CASSYGSTDTQYF.

CDR3 amino acids: CASSLGTSGSRYEQYF. CDR3 DNA: TGTGCCAGCAGCTTGGGGACTAGCGGGAGTCGCTACGAGCAGTACTTC. This chain connects TRBV7-2 to TRBJ2-7; 14 bases agree with TRBD2. This CDR3 contains 16 residues. V lost 3 bases and J lost 3; bases outside the gene matches: 4. Germline V gene sequence: CDR1 SGHTA, CDR2 FQGNSA. Combining the CDR3 with reference TRBV7-2 and TRBJ2-7 gives the whole variable domain GAGVSQSPSNKVTEKGKDVELRCDPISGHTALYWYRQSLGQGLEFLIYFQGNSAPDKSGLPSDRFSAERTGGSVSTLTIQRTQQEDSAVYLCASSLGTSGSRYEQYFGPGTRLTVT.

This clonotype has a handful of counts. The chain has TRBV6-5 and TRBJ2-3; 11 bases match TRBD2. This CDR3 is built from 15 residues. Germline V lookup: CDR1 MNHEY, CDR2 SVGAGI. The ends lost 4 bases at V and 5 bases at J; junction bases unmatched: 5. Written as DNA, the CDR3 is TGTGCCAGCAGTTCCTTAGCGGGGGGGATAGATACGCAGTATTTT. This gives the protein CASSSLAGGIDTQYF.

This chain joins TRBV20-1 and TRBJ1-4; a possible D gene is TRBD1 (5 bases). Per the germline V gene, CDR1 is DFQATT and CDR2 is SNEGSKA (reference sequence). Trimming cost V 6 bases and J 7 bases, with 15 bases left between them. The CDR3 length is 13 residues. The CDR3 is CSAEDKGREKLFF. The CDR3 nucleotides read TGCAGTGCCGAGGACAAAGGCCGTGAAAAACTGTTTTTT.

CDR3 protein: CASSEGSASDTQYF. The CDR3, as DNA: TGTGCCAGCAGCGAGGGATCAGCGTCAGATACGCAGTATTTT. The chain is built from TRBV11-3 and TRBJ2-3, with D tentatively TRBD2 (5 bases). The length of the CDR3 is 14 residues. V was trimmed by 5 bases and J by 4 bases, leaving 13 bases between them. Germline CDR1 is SGHNT and CDR2 is YENEEA.

This clonotype has just a few counts. The rearrangement uses TRBV20-1 and TRBJ2-7, with 7 bases matching TRBD2. The CDR3 is 14 amino acids. J gave up 0 bases and V 2 bases, and 4 bases lay outside the gene matches. Germline V gives CDR1 DFQATT, CDR2 SNEGSKA (reference sequence). CDR3 sequence (DNA): TGCAGTGCTAGACCGCGGGAGTACTCCTACGAGCAGTACTTC. It codes for CSARPREYSYEQYF.

On this clonotype itself: Relative to the germline gene, one junction end is altered; a read error may explain this. The chain links TRBV5-4 to TRBJ2-1; TRBD2 agrees at 7 bases. The length of the CDR3 is 12 residues. Germline assignment: CDR1 SGHNT and CDR2 YYREEE (reference sequence). CDR3 amino acids: CASGTSTSAVGF. DNA for the CDR3: TGTGCCAGCGGGACCTCTACTAGCGCGGTAGGGTTC.

In regard to this clonotype: Being one base from a much bigger clone, this may be a read error. The chain combines TRBV30 with TRBJ2-2; 7 bases align to TRBD2. The CDR3 length is 14 residues. Germline V lookup: CDR1 GTSNPN, CDR2 SVGIG (reference sequence). The CDR3 region is CAWRAGRGSGELIF. CDR3 DNA sequence: TGTGCCTGGAGAGCGGGGCGTGGCTCCGGGGAGCTGATTTTT.

This clonotype was observed at least ten times. V usage is TRBV30 and J usage is TRBJ2-5; D unclear. Germline V gene lookup returns CDR1 GTSNPN and CDR2 SVGIG (reference sequence). There are 13 residues in the CDR3. The ends were cut back, 0 bases at V and 5 bases at J, with 10 bases in the middle. CDR3 sequence reads: CAWSVDPGETQYF. The CDR3 coding sequence is TGTGCCTGGAGTGTGGATCCTGGGGAGACCCAGTACTTC. Full variable domain (rest looked up from reference TRBV30 and TRBJ2-5): SQTIHQWPATLVQPVGSPLSLECTVEGTSNPNLYWYRQAAGRGLQLLFYSVGIGQISSEVPQNLSASRPQDRQFILSSKKLLLSDSGFYLCAWSVDPGETQYFGPGTRLLVL.

The V gene is TRBV7-9, the J gene TRBJ2-1, with a possible D match to TRBD2 (6 bases). The CDR3 extends over 13 amino acids. Trimming removed 5 bases at V and 13 bases at J, with 18 bases between. The germline V gene has CDR1 SEHNR and CDR2 FQNEAQ (reference sequence). For the CDR3, the DNA is TGTGCCAGCAGCCCCGGGGGTTGGTTGGTCCAGTTCTTC. Residues: CASSPGGWLVQFF.

This clonotype was recorded at least ten times. This chain uses TRBV7-6 with TRBJ2-2; no reliable D call. Germline V gives CDR1 SGHVS, CDR2 FNYEAQ. The CDR3 spans 16 residues. Trimming took off 1 base at V and 1 base at J, with 10 bases between the two ends. CDR3 amino acids: CASSLVSSRNTGELFF. The CDR3 nucleotides read TGTGCCAGCAGCTTAGTCTCCTCGCGGAACACCGGGGAGCTGTTTTTT. Based on the CDR3 plus reference TRBV7-6 and TRBJ2-2, the full variable domain is GAGVSQSPRYKVTKRGQDVALRCDPISGHVSLYWYRQALGQGPEFLTYFNYEAQQDKSGLPNDRFSAERPEGSISTLTIQRTEQRDSAMYRCASSLVSSRNTGELFFGEGSRLTVL.

The table lists this clonotype with a few counts. This chain connects TRBV7-9 to TRBJ1-1, with unresolved D. This CDR3 spans 16 amino acids. CDR1 and CDR2 from the germline V gene are SEHNR and FQNEAQ (reference sequence). V lost 5 bases, J lost 4 bases, and 20 bases lay in between. The CDR3 loop reads CASSPTGPSLGTEAFF. The CDR3 nucleotides are TGTGCCAGCAGCCCAACCGGACCCTCCCTAGGCACTGAAGCTTTCTTT.

V usage is TRBV6-2 or TRBV6-3 and J usage is TRBJ1-1; no clear D gene. Germline assignment: CDR1 MNHEY and CDR2 SVGEGT. CDR3 size: 11 residues. Trimming cost V 7 bases and J 8 bases, with 11 bases left between them. CDR3 in DNA: TGTGCCAGCATCTACGGGGTGGAAGCTTTCTTT. This encodes CASIYGVEAFF.

This clonotype was found a few times. J is TRBJ2-1 and V is TRBV12-3 or TRBV12-4; 10 bases match TRBD1. Germline trimming cut 7 bases from V and 9 bases from J; bases unmatched to any gene: 12. The CDR3 sequence is 15 residues long. CDR3 loop: CASTMDRGGPGEQFF. DNA of the CDR3: TGTGCCAGCACCATGGACAGGGGGGGTCCGGGTGAGCAGTTCTTC.